This TCR beta chain is from a study of T cells after yellow fever vaccination. Study at large: Low-cell-number fractions underwent preparation using SMART-Seq v4 Ultra Low Input.

In making TCR cDNA, 5'RACE template switching added a universal primer site and UMIs to it. MiXCR, run by TCRdb on the 5' RACE reads, gives a single entry per CDR3 protein. The sample lists a few hundred thousand distinct CDR3 sequences, roughly 4% seen once, with about 24% in the top ten. This clonotype showed up many times. Antigen specificity is unknown. Germline V CDR1 and CDR2: LGHNA, YSLEER. V lost 7 bases to trimming and J lost 0 bases, with 16 bases between them. The CDR3 sequence is 16 residues long. The study's findings and limits: The study found a weaker secondary response that peaked faster, day 5 versus 15. After the booster, about 95% of CD4 and roughly nine tenths of CD8 primary-response clones were re-detected.

This receptor was obtained from a man between 18 and 29 years old who received the YFV17D yellow fever vaccine. Sequencing used PBMCs, obtained 5 days after the yellow fever booster vaccination. The chain recombines TRBV4-3 with TRBJ2-1; possible D gene TRBD2, 5 bases. In nucleotides, the CDR3 is TGCGCCAGCACCCCCACGGCGGGTAGCTCCTACAATGAGCAGTTCTTC. It specifies CASTPTAGSSYNEQFF.